This T cell receptor (beta chain) stems from a study of blood T cell repertoires in COVID-19. Study background: Sites in the United States, Italy and Spain provided acute and convalescent COVID-19 samples. Sources were T cells, B-cell-depleted T cells, or PBMCs; the material itself was cDNA or gDNA.

As originally analysed: How many nucleated cells were present was estimated from reference gene primer amplification. The data were produced by immunoSEQ multiplex PCR, yet TCRdb's version contains in-frame clones alone and is incomplete. That table is the source of V, J and clone size, and D and trimming were worked out from the DNA. The sample has around 260,000 clones, about 90% seen once. Germline CDR1 reads MNHEY; CDR2 reads SMNVEV (reference sequence). V lost 4 bases, J lost 6 bases, and 10 bases stayed unmatched. The length of the CDR3 is 15 residues. This chain connects TRBV27 to TRBJ1-1; 8 bases agree with TRBD1. Sequenced material: peripheral blood. The sequence was obtained from a woman aged 45-65 years with acute or convalescent COVID-19. DNA of the CDR3: TGTGCCAGCAGTTCGAACGCAGGGGGCAGGGCTGAAGCTTTCTTT. Its translation: CASSSNAGGRAEAFF.